Following are 21 T cell receptor beta chains from one sample sequenced in a study of neurological immune-mediated disorders. The time point is: longitudinal time-point 3. One entry per CDR3 protein, called by TCRdb with MiXCR from the 5' RACE reads. The sample has fewer than 110,000 distinct CDR3 sequences; 11% are singletons. Sequencing was carried out using PBMCs. These receptors came from a female donor with HTLV-1-associated myelopathy (HAM/TSP).

This clonotype has ten or more counts. The rearrangement links TRBV20-1 to TRBJ2-7, with 9 nucleotides matching TRBD1. CDR1 and CDR2 (germline): DFQATT, SNEGSKA (reference sequence). Losses at the gene ends were 2 bases for V and 5 bases for J; bases not matched to a gene: 10. The CDR3 loop spans 15 amino acids. The CDR3 loop is CSARYSDRGINEQYF. The CDR3 coding sequence is TGCAGTGCTAGATATTCGGACAGGGGTATCAACGAGCAGTACTTC.

This clonotype occurred many times. This chain joins TRBV6-5 and TRBJ2-7, with 9 bases identical to TRBD1. The CDR3 consists of 15 residues. Trimming cost V 2 bases and J 0 bases; bases outside gene matches: 2. From germline, CDR1 is MNHEY and CDR2 SVGAGI. The CDR3: CASSYLTGGSYEQYF. The DNA for the CDR3 is TGTGCCAGCAGTTACCTGACAGGGGGCTCCTACGAGCAGTACTTC.

The chain uses TRBV7-3 and TRBJ2-3, with no clear D. The length of the CDR3 is 16 residues. V lost 5 bases, J lost 0 bases, and 15 bases lay in between. Germline loops: CDR1 SGHTA, CDR2 FQGTGA. CDR3 protein: CASSPLSPISTDTQYF. The CDR3 nucleotides are TGTGCCAGCAGCCCGCTGTCCCCTATTAGCACAGATACGCAGTATTTT.

This clonotype was detected ten times or more. The V call is TRBV12-3 or TRBV12-4, the J call TRBJ2-4, with D unresolved. CDR3 length: 14 residues. The V and J ends lost 3 bases and 2 bases respectively, with 8 bases between them. The CDR3 reads CASSLFRTKNIQYF. In DNA form, the CDR3 reads TGTGCCAGCAGTTTGTTTCGTACCAAAAACATTCAGTACTTC.

This clonotype has at least ten counts. V usage is TRBV6-2 or TRBV6-3 and J usage is TRBJ1-1; the match to TRBD1 covers 7 bases. There are 14 residues in the CDR3. Unmatched junction bases numbered 4, after V lost 6 bases and J lost 0 bases. The germline V gene has CDR1 MNHEY and CDR2 SVGEGT. The CDR3 sequence is CASRATGMNTEAFF. CDR3 coding DNA: TGTGCCAGCAGAGCGACAGGGATGAACACTGAAGCTTTCTTT.

There are many counts of this clonotype. The rearrangement uses TRBV5-6 and TRBJ2-5; tentative D call: TRBD1 (5 bases). Trimming pared 0 bases from V and 4 bases from J, leaving 10 bases between. The CDR3 consists of 14 residues. In germline, CDR1 is SGHDT, CDR2 YYEEEE. The CDR3: CASSLEGVGETQYF. CDR3 nucleotides: TGTGCCAGCAGCTTGGAAGGGGTGGGAGAGACCCAGTACTTC.

This clonotype was seen ten or more times. CDR3 bases: TGTGCCATCAGAACTAGCGGGGGGCCAGATACGCAGTATTTT. It translates to CAIRTSGGPDTQYF. The genes are TRBV10-3 and TRBJ2-3, with 12 bases identical to TRBD2. With V trimmed by 6 bases and J by 4 bases, 2 bases remained unmatched. The CDR3 has 14 amino acids. Germline loops: CDR1 ENHRY, CDR2 SYGVKD.

This clonotype was seen at least ten times. The J gene is TRBJ2-4, the V gene TRBV4-1; the match to TRBD2 covers 7 bases. This CDR3 region has 16 residues. The ends lost 1 base at V and 0 bases at J; junction bases unmatched: 3. The germline gives CDR1 MGHRA, CDR2 YSYEKL. CDR3 in DNA: TGCGCCAGCAGCCAAGGACTAGCCTTAGCCAAAAACATTCAGTACTTC. This encodes CASSQGLALAKNIQYF.

Regarding this clonotype: Being one base from a much bigger clone, this may be a read error. DNA of the CDR3: TGTGCCAGCAGCACTGGGACAGGGGACATCGCAGATACGCAGTATTTT. This translates into CASSTGTGDIADTQYF. The chain uses TRBV12-3 or TRBV12-4 and TRBJ2-3; TRBD1 matches at 10 bases. V trimming: 6 bases; J trimming: 4 bases; junction bases outside the gene matches: 10. The CDR3 loop spans 16 amino acids.

This clonotype was found many times. The V and J genes are TRBV5-5 and TRBJ2-3; D might be TRBD2 (5 bases). Trimming cost V 5 bases and J 0 bases, with 10 bases left between them. Germline CDR1 is SGHKS and CDR2 is YYEKEE (reference sequence). This CDR3 has 14 residues. This CDR3 reads CASRLDWSTDTQYF. CDR3 bases: TGTGCCAGCAGGCTGGACTGGAGCACAGATACGCAGTATTTT.

This chain uses TRBV18 with TRBJ2-3, with a possible D match to TRBD1 (5 bases). The CDR3 consists of 13 residues. Trimming took 1 base from V and 4 from J, leaving 6 bases between them. CDR1 and CDR2 from the germline V gene are KGHSH and LQKENI. DNA for the CDR3: TGTGCCAGCTCACCACTGGGGCCAGATACGCAGTATTTT. This gives the protein CASSPLGPDTQYF.

The sample holds one count of this clonotype. A read error may explain this, as a much larger clone is one base away. The rearrangement uses TRBV29-1 and TRBJ2-3; weak D call: TRBD2 (5 bases). The V end was cut by 0 bases, the J end by 3 bases, with 16 bases between. The length of the CDR3 is 16 residues. CDR1 and CDR2 from the germline V gene are SQVTM and ANQGSEA. CDR3 sequence reads: CSVEDRAVARTDTQYF. Written as DNA, the CDR3 is TGCAGCGTTGAAGATAGGGCGGTAGCGCGGACAGATACGCAGTATTTT.

V usage is TRBV20-1 and J usage is TRBJ2-3; no reliable D call. The CDR3 runs 14 residues. Germline V gene data show CDR1 as DFQATT and CDR2 as SNEGSKA (reference sequence). V lost 0 bases and J lost 6, with 13 bases in between. The CDR3 loop reads CSARDPTLGDTQYF. CDR3 coding DNA: TGCAGTGCTAGAGACCCTACCCTAGGGGATACGCAGTATTTT.

About this clonotype itself: Compared with germline, one end of the junction differs, possibly owing to a read error. The rearrangement links TRBV3-1 to TRBJ2-2; the D call may be TRBD1 or TRBD2 (5 bases each). This CDR3 comprises 16 residues. Germline V CDR1 and CDR2: LGHDT, YNNKEL (reference sequence). The CDR3: CASSQGKGTNTRELFF. CDR3 in DNA: TGTGCCAGCAGCCAAGGAAAGGGGACGAACACCCGGGAGCTGTTTTTT.

This clonotype was seen repeatedly, ten times or more. J is TRBJ2-6 and V is TRBV28; D is uncertain. The germline V gene has CDR1 MDHEN and CDR2 SYDVKM. V was shortened by 2 bases and J by 1 base, with 6 bases between the two germline ends. This CDR3 is 15 amino acids long. CDR3 DNA: TGTGCCAGCAGTTTACCCGCGTCTGGGGCCAACGTCCTGACTTTC. Protein sequence: CASSLPASGANVLTF.

This clonotype was observed a single time. This clone may be a read error of a much larger clone one base away. V and J are TRBV28 and TRBJ2-7; TRBD1 agrees at 8 bases. CDR3 length equals 14 residues. CDR1 is MDHEN, CDR2 SYDVKM, per germline. The CDR3 spells CANSPWTGLGEQYF. CDR3 nucleotides: TGTGCCAACAGTCCGTGGACAGGGTTGGGCGAGCAGTACTTC.

This clonotype was seen ten or more times. The chain links TRBV9 to TRBJ2-7, with TRBD1 identical over 8 bases. Germline CDR1 SGDLS, CDR2 YYNGEE. CDR3 length: 15 amino acids. Unmatched junction bases numbered 9, after V lost 6 bases and J lost 1 base. CDR3 in amino acids: CASNRGGQESYEQYF. The CDR3 nucleotides are TGTGCCAGCAATAGAGGGGGACAGGAATCCTACGAGCAGTACTTC.

The chain combines TRBV29-1 with TRBJ2-1; D ambiguous. With 5 bases removed from V and 3 bases from J, the gap between germline ends came to 5 bases. Per the germline V gene, CDR1 is SQVTM and CDR2 is ANQGSEA. The CDR3 sequence is 11 residues long. DNA of the CDR3: TGCAGCGTTCGGGTCTACAATGAGCAGTTCTTC. It is translated as CSVRVYNEQFF.

In this sample, this clonotype turned up many times. The gene calls are TRBV20-1 and TRBJ2-1, with a weak D call TRBD2 (7 bases). Germline assignment: CDR1 DFQATT and CDR2 SNEGSKA (reference sequence). The CDR3 length is 15 residues. V was cut by 3 bases and J by 1 base, with 13 bases left in between. The CDR3 sequence is CSARRGGLSYNEQFF. The CDR3 nucleotides read TGCAGTGCTAGGAGGGGGGGCCTATCCTACAATGAGCAGTTCTTC.

The sample holds many counts of this clonotype. The rearrangement uses TRBV5-1 and TRBJ2-3; D uncertain. V was trimmed by 0 bases and J by 2 bases, leaving 16 bases between them. The CDR3 extends over 17 amino acids. Looked up from germline, CDR1 is SGHRS and CDR2 is YFSETQ. CDR3 region: CASSLELFYSNTDTQYF. DNA of the CDR3: TGCGCCAGCAGCTTGGAATTGTTTTACAGTAACACAGATACGCAGTATTTT.

This clonotype has ten or more counts. The J gene is TRBJ1-3, the V gene TRBV20-1, with D perhaps matching TRBD1 (5 bases). The V and J ends lost 3 bases and 4 bases respectively, with 13 bases between them. This CDR3 has 14 amino acids. Germline CDR1 reads DFQATT; CDR2 reads SNEGSKA (reference sequence). CDR3 DNA: TGCAGTGCTAGGCAGGGCGGACTGGGAAACACCATATATTTT. Protein sequence: CSARQGGLGNTIYF.